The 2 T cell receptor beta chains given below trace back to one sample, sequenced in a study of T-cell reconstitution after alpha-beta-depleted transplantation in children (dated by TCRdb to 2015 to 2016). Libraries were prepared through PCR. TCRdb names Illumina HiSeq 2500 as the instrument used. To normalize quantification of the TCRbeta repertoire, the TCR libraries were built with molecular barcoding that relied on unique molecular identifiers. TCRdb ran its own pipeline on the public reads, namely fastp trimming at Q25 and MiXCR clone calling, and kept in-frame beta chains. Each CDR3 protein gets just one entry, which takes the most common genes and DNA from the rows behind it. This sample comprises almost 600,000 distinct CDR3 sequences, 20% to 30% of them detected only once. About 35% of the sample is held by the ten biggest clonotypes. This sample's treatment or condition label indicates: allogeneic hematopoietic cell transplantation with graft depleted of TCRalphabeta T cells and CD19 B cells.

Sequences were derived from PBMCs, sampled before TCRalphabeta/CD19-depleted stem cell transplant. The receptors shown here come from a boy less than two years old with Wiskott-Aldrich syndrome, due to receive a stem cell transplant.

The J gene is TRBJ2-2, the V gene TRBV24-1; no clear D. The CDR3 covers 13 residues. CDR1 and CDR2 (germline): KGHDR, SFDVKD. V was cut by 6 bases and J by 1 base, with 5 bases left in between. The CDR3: CATSTGNTGELFF. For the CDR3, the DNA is TGTGCCACCAGTACGGGGAACACCGGGGAGCTGTTTTTT.

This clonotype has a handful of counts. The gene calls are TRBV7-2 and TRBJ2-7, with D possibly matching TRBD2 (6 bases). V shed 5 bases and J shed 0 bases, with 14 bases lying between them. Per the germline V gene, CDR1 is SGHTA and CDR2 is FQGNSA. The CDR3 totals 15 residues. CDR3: CASSRSGQGSYEQYF. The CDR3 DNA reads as TGTGCCAGCAGCCGTAGCGGCCAGGGCTCCTACGAGCAGTACTTC.